One and the same sample provided the 19 T cell receptor beta chains below, sequenced in a study of Ad26.COV2.S vaccination and SARS-CoV-2 variants. Profiled with immunoSEQ multiplex PCR; TCRdb holds only in-frame clones, not every one. This table holds fewer than 800,000 clones, more than 70% found once. This sample's treatment: roughly 20 received Ad26.COV2.S at low or high dose, single or two shots; roughly five received placebo; per-sample allocation not given. Sampling was done on day 63 after the first vaccine or placebo injection. Sequenced material: peripheral blood, taken in a trial of Ad26.COV2.S vaccine versus placebo. These receptors were obtained from a person between 18 and 59 years old who received the Ad26.COV2.S COVID-19 vaccine or a placebo.

The rearrangement links TRBV2 to TRBJ1-6; 9 bases agree with TRBD1. With 3 bases clipped from V and 4 bases from J, the junction kept 4 bases outside the gene matches. In germline, CDR1 is SNHLY, CDR2 FYNNEI. This CDR3 is built from 16 residues. The CDR3 reads CASSDVTGGYNSPLHF. The CDR3 bases are TGTGCCAGCAGTGACGTGACAGGGGGTTATAATTCACCCCTCCACTTT.

DNA of the CDR3: TGTGCCAGCAGCCAAGGCTCAGCCCTTAATGAAAAACTGTTTTTT. It encodes CASSQGSALNEKLFF. The gene calls are TRBV14 and TRBJ1-4; D gene uncertain. CDR3 length: 15 residues. Germline V gene lookup returns CDR1 SGHDN and CDR2 FVKESK. V lost 1 base, J lost 4 bases, and 10 bases lay in between.

The chain is built from TRBV30 and TRBJ2-5; 7 positions match TRBD1. This CDR3 has 15 amino acids. V gave up 3 bases and J gave up 2 bases; unmatched junction bases: 9. CDR1 is GTSNPN, CDR2 SVGIG, per germline (reference sequence). The CDR3 loop reads CAWRNRGAVQETQYF. The CDR3, as DNA: TGTGCCTGGAGAAACAGGGGAGCGGTACAAGAGACCCAGTACTTC.

As regards this clone: It is unclear where the CDR3 begins or ends on the DNA, so no DNA is shown, and the CDR3 is as TCRdb lists it. The V call is TRBV2, the J call TRBJ1-5; TRBD1 reflects the table's D call only, with no check against the DNA. CDR1 is SNHLY, CDR2 FYNNEI, per germline. The CDR3 has 15 amino acids, counting both end residues. The CDR3 loop is CASILDRGGNQPQHF.

This clone was counted only a few times. The rearrangement links TRBV5-1 to TRBJ1-5, with 9 bases matching TRBD1. Germline CDR1 SGHRS, CDR2 YFSETQ. V dropped 4 bases and J dropped 6; count of bases not matched to a gene: 5. CDR3 length: 14 residues. This chain's CDR3 is CASSPGQGLQPQHF. The CDR3 DNA is TGCGCCAGCAGCCCCGGACAGGGGCTTCAGCCCCAGCATTTT.

The chain is built from TRBV3-1 (or the pseudogene TRBV3-2) and TRBJ2-5; D unclear. Looked up from germline, CDR1 is LGHDT and CDR2 is YNNKEL (reference sequence). The CDR3 is made up of 14 amino acids. V lost 1 base to trimming and J lost 2 bases, with 8 bases between them. The CDR3 sequence: CASSQGVRQETQYF. The CDR3 bases are TGTGCCAGCAGCCAAGGCGTCAGACAAGAGACCCAGTACTTC.

This clone was seen only a few times. V gene TRBV3-1 (or the pseudogene TRBV3-2) combines with J gene TRBJ1-4, with D hard to call. V lost 5 bases and J lost 6, with 10 bases in between. This CDR3 contains 13 residues. The V gene's germline CDR1 is LGHDT and CDR2 YNNKEL (reference sequence). The CDR3 DNA is TGTGCCAGCAGCAGGGAGGATTATGAAAAACTGTTTTTT. As protein: CASSREDYEKLFF.

This chain joins TRBV7-9 and TRBJ2-7; D is undetermined. CDR1 is SEHNR, CDR2 FQNEAQ, per germline (reference sequence). Trimming took off 2 bases at V and 3 bases at J, with 8 bases between the two ends. The CDR3 consists of 13 residues. CDR3 in amino acids: CASSLWQSYEQYF. The CDR3 DNA reads as TGTGCCAGCAGCTTATGGCAGAGCTACGAGCAGTACTTC.

V usage is TRBV6-1 and J usage is TRBJ2-7; D is unclear. The germline V gene has CDR1 MNHNS and CDR2 SASEGT. Trimming took off 3 bases at V and 10 bases at J, with 10 bases between the two ends. The CDR3 has 11 amino acids. The CDR3 DNA is TGTGCCAGCAGTGACGTTTACTCCCAGTACTTC. This encodes CASSDVYSQYF.

The V call is TRBV19, the J call TRBJ2-7; tentatively, D is TRBD1 (6 bases). With 0 bases removed from V and 4 bases from J, the gap between germline ends came to 16 bases. CDR3 length equals 16 residues. Germline V gives CDR1 LNHDA, CDR2 SQIVND (reference sequence). The DNA for the CDR3 is TGTGCCAGTAGTATAGATAACAGGGTTGGGAGTTACGAGCAGTACTTC. It is translated as CASSIDNRVGSYEQYF. Supplemented by reference TRBV19 and TRBJ2-7, the full variable domain reads DGGITQSPKYLFRKEGQNVTLSCEQNLNHDAMYWYRQDPGQGLRLIYYSQIVNDFQKGDIAEGYSVSREKKESFPLTVTSAQKNPTAFYLCASSIDNRVGSYEQYFGPGTRLTVT.

This clone has only one observation. The chain has TRBV18 and TRBJ2-6, with a tentative D call TRBD1 (6 bases). CDR3 size: 18 residues. V lost 3 bases and J lost 0, with 15 bases in between. From germline, CDR1 is KGHSH and CDR2 LQKENI. The DNA for the CDR3 is TGTGCCAGCTCACCCCTAGTGGGACATAGCTCTGGGGCCAACGTCCTGACTTTC. This sequence encodes CASSPLVGHSSGANVLTF.

The V call is TRBV7-9, the J call TRBJ2-1, with TRBD2 matching over 9 bases. Trimming removed 11 bases from V and 4 bases from J; junction bases left unmatched: 9. CDR1 SEHNR and CDR2 FQNEAQ come from the germline V gene (reference sequence). CDR3 length: 14 amino acids. CDR3 amino acids: CAFTKAGGYNEQFF. CDR3 DNA sequence: TGTGCCTTTACCAAAGCGGGGGGTTACAATGAGCAGTTCTTC.

The chain employs TRBV6-1 and TRBJ2-1; D is perhaps TRBD1 (5 bases). The CDR3 sequence is 15 residues long. Trimming pared 1 base from V and 8 bases from J, leaving 15 bases between. Germline V lookup: CDR1 MNHNS, CDR2 SASEGT. The CDR3 coding sequence is TGTGCCAGCAGTGAAGATAGGGGCCTTACTGATGAGCAGTTCTTC. This encodes CASSEDRGLTDEQFF.

The chain is built from TRBV19 and TRBJ1-3; D perhaps matches TRBD1 (5 bases). Trimming pared 5 bases from V and 3 bases from J, leaving 17 bases between. The CDR3 has 16 amino acids. CDR1 is LNHDA, CDR2 SQIVND, per germline (reference sequence). CDR3 sequence reads: CASSPEEGLSGNTIYF. CDR3 DNA: TGTGCCAGTAGTCCGGAGGAGGGACTTAGTGGAAACACCATATATTTT.

This rearrangement joins TRBV11-3 to TRBJ2-7, with 10 bases fitting TRBD2. Losses at the gene ends were 0 bases for V and 0 bases for J; bases not matched to a gene: 8. In germline, CDR1 is SGHNT, CDR2 YENEEA. The CDR3 is 18 amino acids. The CDR3 bases are TGTGCCAGCAGCTTAGAGGGCCTAGCGGGGGATAGCTCCTACGAGCAGTACTTC. Translation gives CASSLEGLAGDSSYEQYF.

Remarks on this clone: The sample holds other DNA sequences that translate to the same CDR3. This sequence joins TRBV18 and TRBJ1-4; 7 nucleotides agree with TRBD1. V lost 3 bases and J lost 5; bases outside the gene matches: 0. Germline V gene lookup returns CDR1 KGHSH and CDR2 LQKENI. CDR3 length equals 13 residues. As DNA, the CDR3 is TGTGCCAGCTCACCGGACAGGAATGAAAAACTGTTTTTT. Translated: CASSPDRNEKLFF.

This chain joins TRBV6-5 and TRBJ2-5; the D call may be TRBD1 or TRBD2 (5 bases each). The CDR3 totals 13 residues. V was clipped by 7 bases and J by 2 bases, with 11 bases between them. Germline CDR1 is MNHEY and CDR2 is SVGAGI. The CDR3 reads CASKPGPQETQYF. CDR3 coding DNA: TGTGCCAGCAAACCGGGACCACAAGAGACCCAGTACTTC.

A few counts support this clone. The chain combines TRBV7-2 with TRBJ2-1; D may be TRBD2 (6 bases). V gave up 2 bases and J gave up 2 bases, with 13 bases separating them. Germline CDR1 SGHTA, CDR2 FQGNSA. The length of the CDR3 is 16 residues. The CDR3 loop is CASSLNARTTYNEQFF. The DNA of the CDR3 is TGTGCCAGCAGCTTAAATGCCCGGACTACCTACAATGAGCAGTTCTTC.

This rearrangement joins TRBV6-5 to TRBJ1-2, with D tentatively TRBD1 (6 bases). The CDR3 consists of 12 residues. V shed 8 bases and J shed 9 bases, with 16 bases lying between them. CDR1 and CDR2 from the germline V gene are MNHEY and SVGAGI. This CDR3 is CASGPRTDRYTF. CDR3 nucleotides: TGTGCCAGCGGTCCCAGGACAGATCGCTACACCTTC.